Below are 32 T cell receptor beta chains sequenced from a single sample in a study of Ad26.COV2.S vaccination and SARS-CoV-2 variants. Stated treatment: 15 to 20 received Ad26.COV2.S at low or high dose, single or two shots; about five received placebo; per-sample allocation not given. Sampling occurred on day 63 after the first vaccine or placebo injection. Sequencing was performed with immunoSEQ multiplex PCR; in TCRdb, only in-frame clones are kept and a portion is missing. Counted here are 300,000 to 400,000 clones, under 90% occurring once; the ten biggest clones make up over 5%. Here the sequenced sample was peripheral blood, taken in a trial of Ad26.COV2.S vaccine versus placebo. The receptors were gathered from a person between 18 and 60 years old who received the Ad26.COV2.S COVID-19 vaccine or a placebo.

The rearrangement joins TRBV7-6 to TRBJ2-7; D might be TRBD2 (7 bases). V lost 5 bases, J lost 3 bases, and 17 bases lay in between. Germline V gene data show CDR1 as SGHVS and CDR2 as FNYEAQ. The CDR3 extends over 15 amino acids. CDR3 sequence (DNA): TGTGCCAGCAGCAGAGGTGAGGGGGGGCTCTACGAGCAGTACTTC. As protein: CASSRGEGGLYEQYF.

The V call is TRBV4-2, the J call TRBJ2-7; 8 bases fit TRBD2. CDR1 is LGHNA and CDR2 is YNFKEQ in the germline V gene. This CDR3 spans 18 amino acids. V was pared by 1 base and J by 2 bases, with 13 bases of the junction left unmatched. This CDR3 reads CASSQVGGGAGAPYEQYV. CDR3 nucleotides: TGTGCCAGCAGCCAAGTCGGAGGGGGAGCGGGAGCTCCCTACGAGCAGTACGTC.

The chain carries TRBV6-4 and TRBJ1-5; D gene ambiguous. The CDR3 covers 13 residues. Germline loops: CDR1 MRHNA, CDR2 SNTAGT. V was shortened by 5 bases and J by 3 bases, with 8 bases between the two germline ends. The CDR3 here is CASSLTYNQPQHF. CDR3 in DNA: TGTGCCAGCAGTCTAACATACAATCAGCCCCAGCATTTT.

The rearrangement uses TRBV27 and TRBJ1-1; the match to TRBD1 covers 11 bases. The CDR3 is made up of 16 amino acids. The ends lost 5 bases at V and 4 bases at J; junction bases unmatched: 9. CDR1 MNHEY and CDR2 SMNVEV come from the germline V gene (reference sequence). As DNA, the CDR3 is TGTGCCAGCAGTCCCGGACAGGGGGCTGTAGTCACTGAAGCTTTCTTT. Translation: CASSPGQGAVVTEAFF.

This clone came up a few times. The V call is TRBV3-1 (or the pseudogene TRBV3-2), the J call TRBJ1-1, with no clear D. CDR1 and CDR2 from the germline V gene are LGHDT and YNNKEL (reference sequence). The V gene lost 3 bases and the J gene lost 1 base, with 0 bases spanning the gap. The CDR3 is made up of 11 amino acids. The CDR3: CASSQNTEAFF. The CDR3, as DNA: TGTGCCAGCAGCCAGAACACTGAAGCTTTCTTT.

The gene calls are TRBV4-1 and TRBJ2-1, with 7 bases fitting TRBD2. The CDR3 is 17 amino acids. After removal of 3 bases from V and 2 bases from J, the junction contained 10 bases not matched to a gene. Germline CDR1 reads MGHRA; CDR2 reads YSYEKL. The CDR3 DNA reads TGCGCCAGCAGCCATTCTGCGGGGACTATCGCCTACAATGAGCAGTTCTTC. The encoded protein is CASSHSAGTIAYNEQFF.

Details on this clone: A junction end diverges from the germline sequence, so it may reflect a read error. This chain connects TRBV28 to TRBJ1-3; 12 bases are a match to TRBD1. Looked up from germline, CDR1 is MDHEN and CDR2 is SYDVKM. The CDR3 runs to 16 residues. The CDR3 spells CASSLWGQGAGDTIYF. Written as DNA, the CDR3 is TGTGCCAGCAGTTTATGGGGACAGGGGGCTGGAGACACCATATATTTT.

The V call is TRBV7-3, the J call TRBJ2-1; D may match TRBD1 or TRBD2 (5 bases each). Germline CDR1 reads SGHTA; CDR2 reads FQGTGA. The CDR3 runs to 14 residues. V was trimmed by 5 bases and J by 6 bases, leaving 14 bases between them. The CDR3: CASSPGPSINEQFF. CDR3 sequence (DNA): TGTGCCAGCAGCCCGGGACCAAGCATCAATGAGCAGTTCTTC.

This chain links TRBV27 with TRBJ1-4; D is unclear. Germline V gene data show CDR1 as MNHEY and CDR2 as SMNVEV (reference sequence). The germline V and J ends were trimmed by 6 bases and 10 bases, with 15 bases remaining between them. The CDR3 runs to 13 residues. CDR3 region: CASSDRLGGKLFF. The CDR3 nucleotides are TGTGCCAGCAGCGATCGGCTGGGAGGAAAACTGTTTTTT.

This clone has only a few counts. This chain joins TRBV10-1 and TRBJ1-5; TRBD1 agrees at 8 bases. Trimming removed 0 bases from V and 5 bases from J; junction bases left unmatched: 12. CDR1 and CDR2 (germline): WNHNN, SYGVQD (reference sequence). This CDR3 has 18 amino acids. CDR3 nucleotides: TGCGCCAGCAGTGAGTCGACGGTGAAGGACAGGGCACATCAGCCCCAGCATTTT. Its protein is CASSESTVKDRAHQPQHF.

V is TRBV23-1 and J is TRBJ2-1; D is possibly TRBD1 or TRBD2 (5 bases each). TRBV23-1 is known as an ORF, though its function is uncertain. V was clipped by 10 bases and J by 7 bases, with 23 bases between them. The CDR3 has 15 amino acids. CDR3 amino acids: CATCAKRGLSNEQFF. CDR3 nucleotides: TGCGCCACGTGTGCAAAGAGGGGTCTTAGTAATGAGCAGTTCTTC.

This clone was counted a single time. One end of the junction fails to match germline, which may point to a read error. The chain couples TRBV19 to TRBJ1-5, with D possibly TRBD1 on 5 matching bases. The CDR3 is made up of 14 amino acids. Germline loops: CDR1 LNHDA, CDR2 SQIVND (reference sequence). CDR3: CASSVDSLDQPQHF. The CDR3 coding sequence is TGTGCCAGTAGTGTAGACAGTCTTGATCAGCCCCAGCATTTT.

Only a few counts were recorded for this clone. Different DNA sequences within this sample yield the same CDR3. The V call is TRBV18, the J call TRBJ1-2, with TRBD1 as a possible D gene (5 bases). CDR3 length: 13 residues. The V end was cut by 2 bases, the J end by 3 bases, with 7 bases between. In germline, CDR1 is KGHSH, CDR2 LQKENI. This CDR3 reads CASSPDRYYGYTF. CDR3 in DNA: TGTGCCAGCTCACCAGACAGATACTATGGCTACACCTTC.

The gene calls are TRBV28 and TRBJ1-5, with D maybe TRBD1 (5 bases). The CDR3 runs to 14 residues. V was pared by 3 bases and J by 6 bases, with 12 bases between. The germline CDR1 and CDR2 sequences are MDHEN and SYDVKM. The CDR3 DNA reads TGTGCCAGCAGTTTGTTTCAGGGATCTCAGCCCCAGCATTTT. It codes for CASSLFQGSQPQHF.

The V and J genes are TRBV28 and TRBJ1-2; no definite D call. V was clipped by 3 bases and J by 0 bases, with 11 bases between them. Germline CDR1 reads MDHEN; CDR2 reads SYDVKM. The CDR3 is 15 residues long. CDR3 DNA: TGTGCCAGCAGTTTTGACGATGGCACTAACTATGGCTACACCTTC. Encoded protein: CASSFDDGTNYGYTF.

The chain links TRBV7-2 to TRBJ2-1; D gene unclear. The CDR3 length is 13 residues. CDR1 SGHTA and CDR2 FQGNSA come from the germline V gene. The germline V and J ends were trimmed by 5 bases and 8 bases, with 13 bases remaining between them. The CDR3, as DNA: TGTGCCAGCAGCGGGCGTAACGGCGATGAGCAGTTCTTC. This sequence encodes CASSGRNGDEQFF. The variable domain in full, with the rest retrieved from reference TRBV7-2 and TRBJ2-1, is GAGVSQSPSNKVTEKGKDVELRCDPISGHTALYWYRQSLGQGLEFLIYFQGNSAPDKSGLPSDRFSAERTGGSVSTLTIQRTQQEDSAVYLCASSGRNGDEQFFGPGTRLTVL.

This clone has a single count. The chain recombines TRBV4-1 with TRBJ2-2, with TRBD2 matching 11 bases. The junction had 6 bases not matched to a gene; V was cut back by 8 bases and J by 1 base. CDR1 is MGHRA and CDR2 is YSYEKL in the germline V gene. The length of the CDR3 is 16 residues. The DNA for the CDR3 is TGCGCCAGCGGACGACTAGCGGGATTGAACACCGGGGAGCTGTTTTTT. Amino acid sequence: CASGRLAGLNTGELFF.

The chain is built from TRBV3-1 (or the pseudogene TRBV3-2) and TRBJ2-7; D uncertain. Germline assignment: CDR1 LGHDT and CDR2 YNNKEL (reference sequence). The CDR3 has 13 residues. Trimming took 4 bases from V and 7 from J, leaving 14 bases between them. This CDR3 is CASSPRTPWEQYF. The CDR3 DNA sequence: TGTGCCAGCAGCCCTCGGACCCCCTGGGAGCAGTACTTC.

The chain couples TRBV2 to TRBJ1-2; 7 bases align to TRBD1. Germline V gives CDR1 SNHLY, CDR2 FYNNEI. The V gene end was trimmed by 7 bases and the J gene end by 8 bases; junction bases not matched to a gene: 10. The CDR3 runs 13 residues. The CDR3 region has the DNA TGTGCCAGCACGCCAGGAGGGGGCTGGGGCTACACCTTC. It is translated as CASTPGGGWGYTF.

The gene calls are TRBV19 and TRBJ2-1; 12 bases match TRBD2. Germline V gene sequence: CDR1 LNHDA, CDR2 SQIVND (reference sequence). CDR3 size: 16 residues. The junction had 13 bases not matched to a gene; V was cut back by 10 bases and J by 6 bases. CDR3 DNA: TGTGCCACCACGGGAACTAGCGGGAGGACGGGCAATGAGCAGTTCTTC. Its protein is CATTGTSGRTGNEQFF.

The chain is built from TRBV21-1 and TRBJ1-6; no check of the table's D call, TRBD1, against the DNA was made. TRBV21-1 is a pseudogene segment. This CDR3 has 16 residues. This chain's CDR3 is CASSSPRDRGYSPLHF. The CDR3 coding sequence is TGTGCCAGCAGCAGCCCTCGGGACAGGGGGTATTCACCCCTCCACTTT.

The V and J genes are TRBV11-3 and TRBJ2-7; D is perhaps TRBD2 (5 bases). Between the trimmed V and J ends, which lost 0 bases and 3 bases, there was a span of 15 bases. CDR1 and CDR2 (germline): SGHNT, YENEEA. This CDR3 is built from 16 residues. This CDR3 reads CASSLDLRLANYEQYV. CDR3 bases: TGTGCCAGCAGCTTAGATCTCCGGCTAGCCAACTACGAGCAGTACGTC.

V and J are TRBV3-1 (or the pseudogene TRBV3-2) and TRBJ2-7, with D hard to call. CDR3 length equals 16 residues. Trimming cost V 0 bases and J 3 bases, with 15 bases left between them. Germline loops: CDR1 LGHDT, CDR2 YNNKEL (reference sequence). The CDR3 loop is CASSQDFAQASYEQYF. Here the CDR3 DNA reads TGTGCCAGCAGCCAAGATTTTGCCCAGGCGAGCTACGAGCAGTACTTC.

This clone was detected only once. J is TRBJ2-2 and V is TRBV3-1 (or the pseudogene TRBV3-2); D uncertain. Germline CDR1 and CDR2: LGHDT and YNNKEL (reference sequence). The V gene lost 4 bases and the J gene lost 2 bases, with 5 bases spanning the gap. The CDR3 has 13 residues. The CDR3 DNA is TGTGCCAGCAGCCCTGGAAACACCGGGGAGCTGTTTTTT. As protein: CASSPGNTGELFF.

This rearrangement joins TRBV5-1 to TRBJ1-1; D is possibly TRBD1 (5 bases). Germline V gives CDR1 SGHRS, CDR2 YFSETQ. CDR3 length equals 16 residues. Between the trimmed V and J ends, which lost 0 bases and 5 bases, there was a span of 17 bases. CDR3 in DNA: TGCGCCAGCAGCTTGGGTGTCGCGGGGGTCGGAACTGAAGCTTTCTTT. Translation: CASSLGVAGVGTEAFF.

The chain joins TRBV5-8 to TRBJ2-5; TRBD2 might be the D (5 bases). The CDR3 totals 14 residues. Germline V lookup: CDR1 SGHTS, CDR2 YDEGEE. Between the trimmed V and J ends, which lost 2 bases and 2 bases, there was a span of 10 bases. The CDR3 nucleotides read TGTGCCAGCAGCTTCGGACTCACTCAAGAGACCCAGTACTTC. Translating it yields CASSFGLTQETQYF.

The chain recombines TRBV18 with TRBJ2-7, with TRBD1 matching over 7 bases. CDR3 size: 13 residues. V trimming: 5 bases; J trimming: 6 bases; junction bases outside the gene matches: 7. Germline V lookup: CDR1 KGHSH, CDR2 LQKENI. The DNA of the CDR3 is TGTGCCAGCTCAATAAACAGGGGTTCCGAGCAGTACGTC. This translates into CASSINRGSEQYV.

In the case of this clone: Its ends do not fully match the called genes, so a read error is possible. V is TRBV7-9 and J is TRBJ2-1, with D unclear. Germline-derived CDR1 and CDR2 are SEHNR and FQNEAQ (reference sequence). The CDR3 covers 17 residues. The CDR3 here is CASSPRTRGRSYHEQFF. The CDR3 DNA reads TGTGCCAGCAGCCCCCGGACCCGCGGAAGGAGCTACCATGAGCAGTTCTTC.

The rearrangement uses TRBV30 and TRBJ1-5; 9 bases align to TRBD1. The germline V gene has CDR1 GTSNPN and CDR2 SVGIG (reference sequence). This CDR3 spans 12 amino acids. Trimming removed 5 bases from V and 6 bases from J; junction bases left unmatched: 2. CDR3 bases: TGTGCCTGGGACAGGGGGACTCAGCCCCAGCATTTT. It codes for CAWDRGTQPQHF.

This chain links TRBV5-6 with TRBJ2-7; no reliable D call. The V end lost 0 bases, the J end lost 5 bases, and 6 bases lay between the germline ends. Germline V lookup: CDR1 SGHDT, CDR2 YYEEEE. This CDR3 spans 12 amino acids. The CDR3 is CASSLGWDEQYF. The CDR3, as DNA: TGTGCCAGCAGCTTGGGTTGGGACGAGCAGTACTTC.

The gene calls are TRBV18 and TRBJ1-1; D is uncertain. The germline gives CDR1 KGHSH, CDR2 LQKENI. The CDR3 covers 15 residues. The V end lost 3 bases, the J end lost 0 bases, and 11 bases lay between the germline ends. The CDR3 DNA reads as TGTGCCAGCTCACCTAACCCGTTATTGAACACTGAAGCTTTCTTT. Protein product: CASSPNPLLNTEAFF.

The V and J genes are TRBV6-2 or TRBV6-3 and TRBJ2-7; D unclear. The CDR3 sequence is 12 residues long. Germline V gene sequence: CDR1 MNHEY, CDR2 SVGEGT. V was cut by 6 bases and J by 3 bases, with 9 bases left in between. The CDR3 here is CASSRPGYEQYV. Written as DNA, the CDR3 is TGTGCCAGCAGCCGACCCGGCTACGAGCAGTACGTC.